The next 22 T cell receptor beta chains were all read from a single sample in a study of T cells in tumors after PD-1 blockade. Clones were read by immunoSEQ multiplex PCR, and TCRdb kept only the in-frame ones, dropping some. The sample records 45,000 to 50,000 clones, around four fifths being singletons. The sequencing used PBMCs, collected before anti-PD-1 therapy. The origin of the receptors is a human donor with advanced basal cell or squamous cell carcinoma (not recorded which).

This clone was seen only once. CDR3 protein: CASSLEGRRGVTDTQYF. The CDR3 DNA reads as TGTGCCAGCAGCTTAGAAGGACGCCGGGGGGTCACAGATACGCAGTATTTT. The rearrangement joins TRBV11-3 to TRBJ2-3, with 7 bases identical to TRBD2. This CDR3 contains 17 residues. V lost 0 bases and J lost 2; bases outside the gene matches: 8. Germline V CDR1 and CDR2: SGHNT, YENEEA.

The chain uses TRBV6-5 and TRBJ1-6; maybe TRBD1 (5 bases). Germline V gene lookup returns CDR1 MNHEY and CDR2 SVGAGI. The CDR3 spans 14 residues. Trimming left V 5 bases short and J 10 bases short, with 15 bases between. The CDR3 is CASSQGLGPSPLHF. The CDR3 coding sequence is TGTGCCAGCAGTCAGGGTCTGGGGCCGTCACCCCTCCACTTT.

The chain employs TRBV11-3 and TRBJ1-5; 7 bases are shared with TRBD1. The ends lost 5 bases at V and 5 bases at J; junction bases unmatched: 6. CDR1 is SGHNT, CDR2 YENEEA, per germline. The CDR3 extends over 14 amino acids. The CDR3 bases are TGTGCCAGCAGCCTAGGGACAGCCTATCAGCCCCAGCATTTT. Amino acids: CASSLGTAYQPQHF.

J is TRBJ1-1 and V is TRBV19; D uncertain. CDR1 is LNHDA, CDR2 SQIVND, per germline (reference sequence). The CDR3 loop spans 13 amino acids. V gave up 5 bases and J gave up 1 base, with 8 bases separating them. The CDR3 region has the DNA TGTGCCAGTAGTGCTAGTGGGAACACTGAAGCTTTCTTT. Its translation is CASSASGNTEAFF.

This chain joins TRBV5-1 and TRBJ1-4; 7 positions match TRBD1. Per the germline V gene, CDR1 is SGHRS and CDR2 is YFSETQ. V shed 0 bases and J 5 bases; nucleotides not matched to a gene: 4. The CDR3 extends over 15 amino acids. The chain's CDR3 is CASSLAGTENEKLFF. The CDR3 bases are TGCGCCAGCAGCTTGGCCGGGACAGAAAATGAAAAACTGTTTTTT.

This clone was detected once. The chain joins TRBV3-1 (or the pseudogene TRBV3-2) to TRBJ1-3; D is undetermined. CDR1 LGHDT and CDR2 YNNKEL come from the germline V gene (reference sequence). V was clipped by 2 bases and J by 0 bases, with 8 bases between them. There are 15 residues in the CDR3. The CDR3 coding sequence is TGTGCCAGCAGCCAAAACCCCAACTCTGGAAACACCATATATTTT. This encodes CASSQNPNSGNTIYF.

This chain uses TRBV6-4 with TRBJ2-1; tentative D call: TRBD2 (5 bases). Per the germline V gene, CDR1 is MRHNA and CDR2 is SNTAGT. This CDR3 comprises 13 residues. Trimming removed 10 bases at V and 4 bases at J, with 14 bases between. In DNA form, the CDR3 reads TGTGCCACTTCTGAGGGAGAGTACAATGAGCAGTTCTTC. It specifies CATSEGEYNEQFF.

The chain has TRBV9 and TRBJ2-3; TRBD2 matches 12 bases. Germline CDR1 reads SGDLS; CDR2 reads YYNGEE. V gave up 4 bases and J gave up 6 bases; unmatched junction bases: 9. CDR3 length equals 16 residues. CDR3 sequence: CASSPRLAGARDTQYF. The CDR3 coding sequence is TGTGCCAGCAGCCCAAGACTAGCGGGGGCCCGCGATACGCAGTATTTT.

The V gene is TRBV11-3, the J gene TRBJ2-6; a possible D gene is TRBD1 (6 bases). The CDR3 runs 17 residues. The ends were cut back, 4 bases at V and 1 base at J, with 14 bases in the middle. The germline gives CDR1 SGHNT, CDR2 YENEEA. CDR3 nucleotides: TGTGCCAGCAGCTCCGGGACACACGATTCTGGGGCCAACGTCCTGACTTTC. This gives the protein CASSSGTHDSGANVLTF. Filled out from reference TRBV11-3 and TRBJ2-6, the complete variable domain reads EAGVVQSPRYKIIEKKQPVAFWCNPISGHNTLYWYLQNLGQGPELLIRYENEEAVDDSQLPKDRFSAERLKGVDSTLKIQPAELGDSAVYLCASSSGTHDSGANVLTFGAGSRLTVL.

The rearrangement uses TRBV27 and TRBJ2-7; 7 nucleotides agree with TRBD1. Germline values: CDR1 MNHEY, CDR2 SMNVEV (reference sequence). The V and J ends lost 0 bases and 0 bases, in that order; junction bases with no gene match: 2. The CDR3 length is 15 residues. CDR3: CASSLSGTASYEQYF. CDR3 coding DNA: TGTGCCAGCAGTTTATCTGGGACAGCCTCCTACGAGCAGTACTTC.

J is TRBJ2-1 and V is TRBV29-1; D is possibly TRBD2 (6 bases). From germline, CDR1 is SQVTM and CDR2 ANQGSEA. V gave up 7 bases and J gave up 3 bases, with 10 bases separating them. This CDR3 region has 12 residues. The CDR3 reads CSAGTDYNEQFF. CDR3 sequence (DNA): TGCAGCGCGGGGACTGACTACAATGAGCAGTTCTTC.

The chain links TRBV6-1 to TRBJ1-4; tentative D call: TRBD1 (5 bases). Trimming removed 2 bases at V and 4 bases at J, with 14 bases between. The CDR3 is 16 residues long. Germline values: CDR1 MNHNS, CDR2 SASEGT. DNA for the CDR3: TGTGCCAGCAGTGAACACGGTACTGACAGTAATGAAAAACTGTTTTTT. Translating gives CASSEHGTDSNEKLFF.

This rearrangement joins TRBV6-5 to TRBJ1-1; 8 nucleotides agree with TRBD1. Germline CDR1 reads MNHEY; CDR2 reads SVGAGI. The V gene end was trimmed by 6 bases and the J gene end by 1 base; junction bases not matched to a gene: 4. The CDR3 loop spans 14 amino acids. The CDR3 region has the DNA TGTGCCAGCAGGCCGACAGGGGCGAACACTGAAGCTTTCTTT. Translating it yields CASRPTGANTEAFF.

This clone was found many times. The V and J genes are TRBV28 and TRBJ2-7, with 7 nucleotides matching TRBD2. The trim removed 6 bases at V and 5 bases at J, leaving 13 bases unmatched. CDR1 and CDR2 from the germline V gene are MDHEN and SYDVKM. The CDR3 consists of 15 residues. This CDR3 is CASSSAGTNFNEQYF. The CDR3 bases are TGTGCCAGCAGCTCAGCGGGGACCAACTTTAACGAGCAGTACTTC.

The chain has TRBV28 and TRBJ1-2, with D possibly matching TRBD1 (6 bases). This CDR3 spans 14 amino acids. Deletions cut 7 bases from V and 8 bases from J, with 20 bases between. CDR1 and CDR2 from the germline V gene are MDHEN and SYDVKM. CDR3 DNA: TGTGCCAGCAATTCCGCGGACAGCCTCGGGGGCTACACCTTC. It codes for CASNSADSLGGYTF.

This chain links TRBV7-6 with TRBJ1-1; a weak D match, TRBD1 (6 bases). V gave up 2 bases and J gave up 4 bases, with 8 bases separating them. Germline values: CDR1 SGHVS, CDR2 FNYEAQ. The CDR3 extends over 13 amino acids. DNA of the CDR3: TGTGCCAGCAGCTTACAGGGGACCACTGAAGCTTTCTTT. Encoded protein: CASSLQGTTEAFF.

The chain recombines TRBV29-1 with TRBJ1-2; 8 positions match TRBD1. CDR3 length: 12 residues. Per germline, CDR1 SQVTM and CDR2 ANQGSEA. The V segment lost 6 bases and the J segment 2 bases; nucleotides outside the gene matches: 2. The CDR3 protein is CSVRTGNYGYTF. The CDR3 DNA is TGCAGCGTCCGGACAGGGAACTATGGCTACACCTTC.

V usage is TRBV6-5 and J usage is TRBJ1-1; 10 nucleotides line up with TRBD1. V dropped 5 bases and J dropped 5; count of bases not matched to a gene: 5. The CDR3 is 14 residues long. Per the germline V gene, CDR1 is MNHEY and CDR2 is SVGAGI. The CDR3 DNA sequence: TGTGCCAGCAGTCGACAGGGGGCACAAACTGAAGCTTTCTTT. It is translated as CASSRQGAQTEAFF.

The chain uses TRBV28 and TRBJ2-7; D not certain. V lost 6 bases and J 4 bases, leaving 19 bases between the germline ends. From germline, CDR1 is MDHEN and CDR2 SYDVKM. The CDR3 contains 15 residues. CDR3 sequence: CASRPRNYQGYEQYF. In DNA form, the CDR3 reads TGTGCCAGCAGGCCAAGGAACTACCAAGGGTACGAGCAGTACTTC. Filled out from reference TRBV28 and TRBJ2-7, the complete variable domain reads DVKVTQSSRYLVKRTGEKVFLECVQDMDHENMFWYRQDPGLGLRLIYFSYDVKMKEKGDIPEGYSVSREKKERFSLILESASTNQTSMYLCASRPRNYQGYEQYFGPGTRLTVT.

The V and J genes are TRBV29-1 and TRBJ2-1; weak D call: TRBD2 (5 bases). This CDR3 is 13 amino acids long. Germline CDR1 and CDR2: SQVTM and ANQGSEA. The V gene lost 0 bases and the J gene lost 5 bases, with 8 bases spanning the gap. CDR3 sequence (DNA): TGCAGCGTTGAAGAGGTGCGGGACAATGAGCAGTTCTTC. This encodes CSVEEVRDNEQFF.

The V and J genes are TRBV5-8 and TRBJ2-5; D ambiguous. CDR3 size: 16 residues. The germline V and J ends were trimmed by 0 bases and 2 bases, with 14 bases remaining between them. Germline V gene lookup returns CDR1 SGHTS and CDR2 YDEGEE. The CDR3: CASSLELDGEQETQYF. As DNA, the CDR3 is TGTGCCAGCAGCTTGGAGTTAGACGGAGAACAAGAGACCCAGTACTTC.

V gene TRBV7-2 combines with J gene TRBJ2-5, with a tentative D call TRBD2 (6 bases). Trimming took off 6 bases at V and 7 bases at J, with 18 bases between the two ends. This CDR3 is built from 14 residues. CDR1 is SGHTA, CDR2 FQGNSA, per germline. The CDR3 spells CASRSSSGRGTQYF. CDR3 sequence (DNA): TGTGCCAGCAGATCAAGTAGCGGTCGGGGGACCCAGTACTTC. Looking up the rest from reference TRBV7-2 and TRBJ2-5 gives the full variable domain: GAGVSQSPSNKVTEKGKDVELRCDPISGHTALYWYRQSLGQGLEFLIYFQGNSAPDKSGLPSDRFSAERTGGSVSTLTIQRTQQEDSAVYLCASRSSSGRGTQYFGPGTRLLVL.